This TCR beta chain was recorded in a study of a mutant IDH1 vaccine in newly diagnosed glioma. Turning to the study itself: Vaccination started 4-6 weeks after radiotherapy alone, or with temozolomide cycles. Beforehand, treatment had been radiotherapy, temozolomide, or both; the majority received both. Visit V12 happened at week 35; visit V13 happened at week 47.

About this clone: Its specificity is not known.

Clones were sequenced by immunoSEQ multiplex PCR, and TCRdb holds only the in-frame ones, with some missing. Here the sample spans roughly 86,000 clones, roughly nine tenths being singletons. CDR1 is LNHNV and CDR2 is YYDKDF in the germline V gene (reference sequence). Trimming took off 0 bases at V and 4 bases at J, with 6 bases between the two ends. The CDR3 runs to 13 residues. Time point: week 47, end of study. In every dose of vaccine, 300 ug of mutant IDH1 20-mer peptide was given alongside topical imiquimod. There were new WHO grade 3 or 4 astrocytomas in the donors, and these were IDH1-mutant and ATRX-lost.

This TCR came from a woman aged 45-65 years with glioma. The genes are TRBV15 and TRBJ2-5, with TRBD1 as a possible D gene (6 bases). The material sequenced was PBMCs, taken from a glioma patient whose treatment included an IDH1 peptide vaccine. The DNA for the CDR3 is TGTGCCACCAGCAGAGAACAGGGAGAGACCCAGTACTTC. It codes for CATSREQGETQYF. Full variable domain (outside the CDR3, taken from reference TRBV15 and TRBJ2-5): DAMVIQNPRYQVTQFGKPVTLSCSQTLNHNVMYWYQQKSSQAPKLLFHYYDKDFNNEADTPDNFQSRRPNTSFCFLDIRSPGLGDTAMYLCATSREQGETQYFGPGTRLLVL.